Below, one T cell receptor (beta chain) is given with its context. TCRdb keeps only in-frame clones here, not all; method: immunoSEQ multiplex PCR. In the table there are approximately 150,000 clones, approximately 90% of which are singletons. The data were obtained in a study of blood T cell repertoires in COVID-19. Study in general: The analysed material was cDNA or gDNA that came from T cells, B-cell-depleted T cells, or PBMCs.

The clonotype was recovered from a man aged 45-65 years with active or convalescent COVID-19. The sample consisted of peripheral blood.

In DNA, the CDR3 is TGTGCCAGCAAGCGTAGCTCTGGAAACACCATATATTTT. Translation gives CASKRSSGNTIYF. The J gene is TRBJ1-3, the V gene TRBV6-5; D unclear. This CDR3 has 13 amino acids. CDR1 and CDR2 (germline): MNHEY, SVGAGI. V was clipped by 7 bases and J by 0 bases, with 7 bases between them.